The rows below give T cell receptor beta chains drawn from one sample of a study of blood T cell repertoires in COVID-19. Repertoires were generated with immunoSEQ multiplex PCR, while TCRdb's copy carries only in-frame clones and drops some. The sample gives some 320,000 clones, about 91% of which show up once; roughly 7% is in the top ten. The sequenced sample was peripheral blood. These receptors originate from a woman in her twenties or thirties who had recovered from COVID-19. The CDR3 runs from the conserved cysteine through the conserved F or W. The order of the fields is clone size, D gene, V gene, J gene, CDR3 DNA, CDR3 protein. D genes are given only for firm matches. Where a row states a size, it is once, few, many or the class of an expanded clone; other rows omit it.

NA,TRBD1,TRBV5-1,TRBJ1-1,TGCGCCAGCAGCCCGACAGGGGGTTTAAACACTGAAGCTTTCTTT,CASSPTGGLNTEAFF
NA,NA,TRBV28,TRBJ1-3,TGTGCCAGCAGTTCACCCGGGTTCTCCGGAAACACCATATATTTT,CASSSPGFSGNTIYF
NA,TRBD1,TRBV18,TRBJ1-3,TGTGCCAGCTCACCGACAGGGTTGGACACCATATATTTT,CASSPTGLDTIYF
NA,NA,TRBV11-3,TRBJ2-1,TGTGCCAGCAGCTCCTCATTTGGGCAGGGAAACAATGAGCAGTTCTTC,CASSSSFGQGNNEQFF
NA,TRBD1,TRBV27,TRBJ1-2,TGTGCCAGCAGTTCTGAGGACAGGGCTGGCTACACCTTC,CASSSEDRAGYTF
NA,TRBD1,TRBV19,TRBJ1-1,TGTGCCAGTAGCCCGGACAGGAGGAACACTGAAGCTTTCTTT,CASSPDRRNTEAFF
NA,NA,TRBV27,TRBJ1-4,TGTGCCAGCAGTCCCCGAGGAACTAATGAAAAACTGTTTTTT,CASSPRGTNEKLFF
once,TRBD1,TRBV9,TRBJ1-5,TGTGCCAGCAGCACCGGACAGGCGGAAATTGAGCCCCAGCATTTT,CASSTGQAEIEPQHF
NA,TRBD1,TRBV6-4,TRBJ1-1,TGTGCCAGCAGTGGAGGGACAGGGTGGGAGAACACTGAAGCTTTCTTT,CASSGGTGWENTEAFF
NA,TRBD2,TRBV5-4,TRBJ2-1,TGTGCCTCAGCGGAAACCAGCGGGGATTACAATGAGCAGTTCTTC,CASAETSGDYNEQFF
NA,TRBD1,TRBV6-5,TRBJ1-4,TGTGCCAGCAGTTACAGACAGGGGGATGAAAAACTGTTTTTT,CASSYRQGDEKLFF
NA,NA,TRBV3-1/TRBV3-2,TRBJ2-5,TGTGCCAGCAGCCAAGATTCAAGGTGGAGGTACTTC,CASSQDSRWRYF
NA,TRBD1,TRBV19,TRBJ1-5,TGTGCCACCAGGGACAGGGAAAGCAATCAGCCCCAGCATTTT,CATRDRESNQPQHF
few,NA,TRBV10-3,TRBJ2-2,TGTGCCATCAGTGAGTCGTTAAACACCGGGGAGCTGTTTTTT,CAISESLNTGELFF
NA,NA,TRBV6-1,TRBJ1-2,TGTGCCAGCAGTGAGGACGGGACTAACTATGGCTACACCTTC,CASSEDGTNYGYTF
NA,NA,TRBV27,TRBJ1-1,TGTGCCAGCAGTTTTAGCCCCGGCGGAACTGAAGCTTTCTTT,CASSFSPGGTEAFF
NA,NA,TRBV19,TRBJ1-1,TGTGCCAGTAGTAAACGCCACACAGGTTCCTCAGAAGCTTTCTTT,CASSKRHTGSSEAFF
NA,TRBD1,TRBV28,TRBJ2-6,TGTGCCAGCAGTTTGGGGTCAGGGGGTCGTCACTCTGGGGCCAACGTCCTGACTTTC,CASSLGSGGRHSGANVLTF
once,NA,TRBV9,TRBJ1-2,TGTGCCAGCACTCGGGGGACGGATCCTAACTATGGCTACACCTTC,CASTRGTDPNYGYTF
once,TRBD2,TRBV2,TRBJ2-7,TGTGCCAGCAGTGAATGGCTAGGAGCGGGGGGGCTAGGCGAGCAGTACTTC,CASSEWLGAGGLGEQYF
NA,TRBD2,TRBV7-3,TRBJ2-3,TGTGCCAGCAGCTTAATAGCGGGGTCCCCCACAGATACGCAGTATTTT,CASSLIAGSPTDTQYF
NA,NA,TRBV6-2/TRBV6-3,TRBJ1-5,TGTGCCAGCAGTTACCTCTTAGGGGCCGGCAATCAGCCCCAGCATTTT,CASSYLLGAGNQPQHF
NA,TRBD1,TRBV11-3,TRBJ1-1,TGTGCCAGCAGCTTAGGACAGGGGGAGAACACTGAAGCTTTCTTT,CASSLGQGENTEAFF
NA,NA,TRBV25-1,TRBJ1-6,TGTGCCAGCAGGTCAACAGGGTTAAGTTCACCCCTCCACTTT,CASRSTGLSSPLHF
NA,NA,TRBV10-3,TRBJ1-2,TGTGCCATCAGTGTCGAAAGCTCCTATGGCTACACCTTC,CAISVESSYGYTF
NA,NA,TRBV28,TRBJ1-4,TGTGCCAGCAGACTTGACAGATATAATGAAAAACTGTTTTTT,CASRLDRYNEKLFF
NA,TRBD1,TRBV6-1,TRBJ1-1,TGTGCCAGCAGTGAAGCCCAGGGGGGCACTGAAGCTTTCTTT,CASSEAQGGTEAFF
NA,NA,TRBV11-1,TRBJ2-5,TGTGCCAGCAGCTTGACTAGTCTAGTAGAGACCCAGTACTTC,CASSLTSLVETQYF
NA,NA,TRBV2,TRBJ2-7,TGTGCCAGCAGTGAAACATACCCAGGCCGAACCTACGAGCAGTACTTC,CASSETYPGRTYEQYF
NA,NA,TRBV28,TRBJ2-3,TGTGCCAGCAGATTGGCCAGGGATACGCAGTATTTT,CASRLARDTQYF
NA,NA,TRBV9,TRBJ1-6,TGTGCCAGCAGCGTAGGATCGAGTTCACCCCTCCACTTT,CASSVGSSSPLHF
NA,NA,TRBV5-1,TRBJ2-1,TGCGCCAGCAGCTTGGGTCAGATCTACAATGAGCAGTTCTTC,CASSLGQIYNEQFF
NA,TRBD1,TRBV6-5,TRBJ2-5,TGTGCCAGCAGGACGCCCGGGGGACAGGGAGGCCAGTACTTC,CASRTPGGQGGQYF
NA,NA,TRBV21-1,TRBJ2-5,TGTGCCAGCAGCAAATACGGCGTGAGCGGGGGGCCGTCAGAGACCCAGTACTTC,CASSKYGVSGGPSETQYF
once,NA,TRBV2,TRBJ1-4,TGTGCCAGCAGTGAACGGGGGTCTGTCGGGGAACTGTTTTTT,CASSERGSVGELFF
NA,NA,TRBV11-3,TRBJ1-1,TGTGCCAGCAGCTTAGCAGAGAACACTGAAGCTTTCTTT,CASSLAENTEAFF
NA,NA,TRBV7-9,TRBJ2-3,TGTGCCAGCAGCTTATGGATTGCGGGGCCCGGGCAGTATTTT,CASSLWIAGPGQYF
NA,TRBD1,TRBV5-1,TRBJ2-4,TGCGCCAGCAGCCTCGCCCCGACAGGGAGTTACAGGAACATTCAGTACTTC,CASSLAPTGSYRNIQYF
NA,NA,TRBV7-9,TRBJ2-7,TGTGCCAGCAGCTTAGGCCAGGGCGACTACGAGCAGTACTTC,CASSLGQGDYEQYF
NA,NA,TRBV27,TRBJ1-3,TGTGCCAGCAGTTCAGGCGGAAACACCATATATTTT,CASSSGGNTIYF
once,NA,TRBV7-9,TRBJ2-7,TGTGCCAGCAGGGGACTGGGGGGACGCGAGCAGTACTTC,CASRGLGGREQYF
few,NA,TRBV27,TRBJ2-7,TGTGCCAGCAGTTACGGGGGATCCTACGAGCAGTACTTC,CASSYGGSYEQYF
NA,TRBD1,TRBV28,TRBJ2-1,TGTGCCAGCAGTTTTAGGACAGGAATTCAGGAGCAGTTCTTC,CASSFRTGIQEQFF
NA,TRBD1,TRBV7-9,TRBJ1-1,TGTGCCAGCAGCTTAGCGCTAGGGACAGTTGAAGCTTTCTTT,CASSLALGTVEAFF
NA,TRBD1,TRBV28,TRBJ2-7,TGTGCCAGCAGTCCTACCGGGACAGGGGACGCCTACGAGCAGTACTTC,CASSPTGTGDAYEQYF
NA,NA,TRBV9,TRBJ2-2,TGTGCCAGCAGCGCCTCCGGAACAGGGAGCACCGGGGAGCTGTTTTTT,CASSASGTGSTGELFF
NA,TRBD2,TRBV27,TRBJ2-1,TGTGCCAGCAGTTTAGCTAGCGGGGGGTATACTGAGCAGTTCTTC,CASSLASGGYTEQFF
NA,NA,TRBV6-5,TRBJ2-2,TGTGCCAGCAGTTACAGGGGGGGAACCGGGGAGCTGTTTTTT,CASSYRGGTGELFF
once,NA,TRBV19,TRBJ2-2,TGTGCCAGTAGCCCCCAGGCGGGGGCGAAGAACACCGGGGAGCTGTTTTTT,CASSPQAGAKNTGELFF
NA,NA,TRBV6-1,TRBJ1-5,TGTGCCAGCAGTGCTTACAGGGCTGTCAGCAATCAGCCCCAGCATTTT,CASSAYRAVSNQPQHF
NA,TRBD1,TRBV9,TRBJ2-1,TGTGCCAGCAGCGTAGATGGGACAGGGTTTGAGCAGTTCTTC,CASSVDGTGFEQFF
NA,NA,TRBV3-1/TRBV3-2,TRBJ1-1,TGTGCCAGCAGCCATTTTGGGGTTGGGAGAGCGGTCACTGAAGCTTTCTTT,CASSHFGVGRAVTEAFF
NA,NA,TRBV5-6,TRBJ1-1,TGTGCCAGCAGCGACAACAGGTATTCCATTAACACTGAAGCTTTCTTT,CASSDNRYSINTEAFF
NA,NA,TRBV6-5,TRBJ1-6,TGTGCCAGCAGCCCCGGGACTGTCGCTGGTTCACCCCTCCACTTT,CASSPGTVAGSPLHF
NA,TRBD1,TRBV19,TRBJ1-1,TGTGCCAGTAGTATAGATCCGGGACAGGGGACTCAAGCTTTCTTT,CASSIDPGQGTQAFF